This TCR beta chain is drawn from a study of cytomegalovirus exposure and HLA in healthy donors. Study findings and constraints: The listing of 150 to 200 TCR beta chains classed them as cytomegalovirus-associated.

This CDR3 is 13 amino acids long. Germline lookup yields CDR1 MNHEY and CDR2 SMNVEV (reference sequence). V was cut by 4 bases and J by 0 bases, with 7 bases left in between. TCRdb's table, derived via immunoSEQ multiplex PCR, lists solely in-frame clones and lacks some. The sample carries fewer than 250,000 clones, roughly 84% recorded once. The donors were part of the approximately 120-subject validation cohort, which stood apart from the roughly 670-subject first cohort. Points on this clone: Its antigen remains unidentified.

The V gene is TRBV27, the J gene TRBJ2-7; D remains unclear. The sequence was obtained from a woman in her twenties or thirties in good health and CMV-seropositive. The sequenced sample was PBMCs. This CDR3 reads CASSSGNSYEQYF. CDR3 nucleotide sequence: TGTGCCAGCAGTTCCGGAAACTCCTACGAGCAGTACTTC.